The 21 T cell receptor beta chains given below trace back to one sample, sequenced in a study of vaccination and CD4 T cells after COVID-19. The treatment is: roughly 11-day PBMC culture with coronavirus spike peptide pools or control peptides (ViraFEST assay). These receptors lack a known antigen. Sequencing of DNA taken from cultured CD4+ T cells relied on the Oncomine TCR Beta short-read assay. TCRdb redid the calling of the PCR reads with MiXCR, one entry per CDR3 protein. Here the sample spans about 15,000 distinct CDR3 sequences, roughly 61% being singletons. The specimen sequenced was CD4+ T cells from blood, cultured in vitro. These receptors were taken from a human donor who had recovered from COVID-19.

CDR3 bases: TGTGCCAGCAGCTATCACAGGGGGTCCACAGATACGCAGTATTTT. Translating it yields CASSYHRGSTDTQYF. The V call is TRBV7-8, the J call TRBJ2-3; 8 bases match TRBD1. V was pared by 4 bases and J by 2 bases, with 5 bases of the junction left unmatched. This CDR3 contains 15 residues. Germline V gene data show CDR1 as SGHVS and CDR2 as FQNEAQ.

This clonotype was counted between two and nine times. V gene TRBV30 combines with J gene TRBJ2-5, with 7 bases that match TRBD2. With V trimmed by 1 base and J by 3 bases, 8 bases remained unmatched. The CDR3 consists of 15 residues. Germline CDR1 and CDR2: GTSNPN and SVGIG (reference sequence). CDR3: CAWSGGPGGKETQYF. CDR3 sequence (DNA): TGTGCCTGGAGTGGGGGTCCCGGGGGGAAAGAGACCCAGTACTTC.

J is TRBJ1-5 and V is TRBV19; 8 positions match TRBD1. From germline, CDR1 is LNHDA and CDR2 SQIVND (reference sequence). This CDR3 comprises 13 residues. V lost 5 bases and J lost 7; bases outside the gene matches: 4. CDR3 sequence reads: CASSQGAVQPQHF. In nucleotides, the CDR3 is TGTGCCAGTAGTCAGGGGGCAGTCCAGCCCCAGCATTTT.

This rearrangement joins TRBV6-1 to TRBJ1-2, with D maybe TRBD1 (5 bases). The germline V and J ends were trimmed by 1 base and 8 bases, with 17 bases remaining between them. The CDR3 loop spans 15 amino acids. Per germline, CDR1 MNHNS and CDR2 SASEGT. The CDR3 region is CASSEGWGNGIGYTF. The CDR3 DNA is TGTGCCAGCAGTGAAGGTTGGGGGAATGGTATAGGCTACACCTTC.

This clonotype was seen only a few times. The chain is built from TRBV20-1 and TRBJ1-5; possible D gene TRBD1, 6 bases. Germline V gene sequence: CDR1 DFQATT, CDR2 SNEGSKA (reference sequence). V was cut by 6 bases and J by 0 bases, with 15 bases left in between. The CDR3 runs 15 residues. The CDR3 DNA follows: TGCAGTGCCCGTATCGGGGGCTATAGCAATCAGCCCCAGCATTTT. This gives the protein CSARIGGYSNQPQHF.

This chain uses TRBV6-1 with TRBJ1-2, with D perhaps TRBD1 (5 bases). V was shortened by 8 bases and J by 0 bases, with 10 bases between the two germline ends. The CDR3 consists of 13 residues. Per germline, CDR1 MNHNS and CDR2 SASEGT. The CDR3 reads CASGVGANYGYTF. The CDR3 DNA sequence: TGTGCCAGCGGAGTGGGGGCTAACTATGGCTACACCTTC.

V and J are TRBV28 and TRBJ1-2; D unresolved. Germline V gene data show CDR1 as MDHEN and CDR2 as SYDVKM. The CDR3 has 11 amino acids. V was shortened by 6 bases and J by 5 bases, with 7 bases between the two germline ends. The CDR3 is CASSSLYGYTF. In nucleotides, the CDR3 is TGTGCCAGCAGCTCCCTTTATGGCTACACCTTC.

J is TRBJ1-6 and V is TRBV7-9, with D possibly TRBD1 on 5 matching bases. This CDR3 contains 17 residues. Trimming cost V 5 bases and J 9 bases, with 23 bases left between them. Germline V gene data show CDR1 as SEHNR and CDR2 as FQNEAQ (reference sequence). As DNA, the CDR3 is TGTGCCAGCAGCCCACATTCGGCGGGACGGAGATTTTCACCCCTCCACTTT. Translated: CASSPHSAGRRFSPLHF.

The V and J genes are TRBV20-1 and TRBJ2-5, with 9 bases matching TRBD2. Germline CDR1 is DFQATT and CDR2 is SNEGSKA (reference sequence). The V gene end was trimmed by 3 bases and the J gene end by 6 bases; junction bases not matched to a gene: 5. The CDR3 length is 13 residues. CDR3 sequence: CSASSGRLQTQYF. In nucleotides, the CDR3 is TGCAGTGCTAGTAGCGGGAGACTACAGACCCAGTACTTC.

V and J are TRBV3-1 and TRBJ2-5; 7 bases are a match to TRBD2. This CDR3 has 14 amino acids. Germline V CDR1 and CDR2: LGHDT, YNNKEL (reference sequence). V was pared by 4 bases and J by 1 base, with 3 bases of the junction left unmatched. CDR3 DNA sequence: TGTGCCAGCAGCCGTAGCGGGTCCCAAGAGACCCAGTACTTC. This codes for CASSRSGSQETQYF.

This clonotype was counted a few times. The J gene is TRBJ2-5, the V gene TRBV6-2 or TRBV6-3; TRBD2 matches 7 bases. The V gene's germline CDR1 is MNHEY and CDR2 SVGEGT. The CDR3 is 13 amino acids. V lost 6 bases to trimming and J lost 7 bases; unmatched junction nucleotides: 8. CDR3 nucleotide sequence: TGTGCCAGCAGGGGGACTACCGTAGGGACCCAGTACTTC. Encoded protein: CASRGTTVGTQYF.

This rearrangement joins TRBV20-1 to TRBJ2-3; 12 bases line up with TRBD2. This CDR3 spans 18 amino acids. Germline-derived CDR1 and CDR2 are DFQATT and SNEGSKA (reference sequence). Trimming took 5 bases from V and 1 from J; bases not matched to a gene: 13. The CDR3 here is CSALGLAGTLVRTDTQYF. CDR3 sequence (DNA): TGCAGTGCTTTAGGACTAGCGGGGACGTTAGTACGCACAGATACGCAGTATTTT.

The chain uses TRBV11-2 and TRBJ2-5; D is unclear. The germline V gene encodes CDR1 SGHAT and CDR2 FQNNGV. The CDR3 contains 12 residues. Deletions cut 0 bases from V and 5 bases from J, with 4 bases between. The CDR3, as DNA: TGTGCCAGCAGCTTAGAGAGGGAGACCCAGTACTTC. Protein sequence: CASSLERETQYF.

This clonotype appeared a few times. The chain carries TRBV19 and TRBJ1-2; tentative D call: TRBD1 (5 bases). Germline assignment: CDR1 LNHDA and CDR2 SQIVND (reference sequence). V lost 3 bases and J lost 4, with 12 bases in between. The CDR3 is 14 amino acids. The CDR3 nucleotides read TGTGCCAGTAGTATTAACGGGGGGACCTATGGCTACACCTTC. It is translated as CASSINGGTYGYTF.

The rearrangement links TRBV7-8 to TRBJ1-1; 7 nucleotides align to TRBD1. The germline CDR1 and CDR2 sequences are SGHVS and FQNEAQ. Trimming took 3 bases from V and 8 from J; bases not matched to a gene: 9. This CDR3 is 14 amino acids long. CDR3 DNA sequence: TGTGCCAGCAGCTTCCCCCACAGGGGTACAGAAGCTTTCTTT. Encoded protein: CASSFPHRGTEAFF.

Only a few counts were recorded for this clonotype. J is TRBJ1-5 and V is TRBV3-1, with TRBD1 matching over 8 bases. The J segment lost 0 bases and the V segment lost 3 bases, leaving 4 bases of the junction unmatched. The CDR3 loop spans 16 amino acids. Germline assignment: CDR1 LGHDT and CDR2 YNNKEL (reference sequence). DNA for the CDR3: TGTGCCAGCAGCCAGGGGACAGGTTATAGCAATCAGCCCCAGCATTTT. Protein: CASSQGTGYSNQPQHF.

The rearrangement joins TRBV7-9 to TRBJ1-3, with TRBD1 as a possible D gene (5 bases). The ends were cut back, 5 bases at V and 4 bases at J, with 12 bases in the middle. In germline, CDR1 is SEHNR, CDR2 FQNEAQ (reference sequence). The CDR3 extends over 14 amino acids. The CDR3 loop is CASSPRVAGNTIYF. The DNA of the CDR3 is TGTGCCAGCAGCCCCAGGGTGGCCGGAAACACCATATATTTT.

Here the CDR3 reads CAWSMGVNTIYF. In nucleotides, the CDR3 is TGTGCCTGGAGCATGGGGGTAAACACCATATATTTT. The rearrangement joins TRBV30 to TRBJ1-3, with D possibly being TRBD1 (5 bases). Germline CDR1 is GTSNPN and CDR2 is SVGIG (reference sequence). V lost 3 bases and J 6 bases, leaving 9 bases between the germline ends. The CDR3 totals 12 residues.

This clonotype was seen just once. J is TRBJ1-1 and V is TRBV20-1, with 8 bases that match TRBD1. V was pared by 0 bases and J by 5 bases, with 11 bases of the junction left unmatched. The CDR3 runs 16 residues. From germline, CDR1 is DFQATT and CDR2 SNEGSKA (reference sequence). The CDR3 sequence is CSARDPGDRGRTEAFF. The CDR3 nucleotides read TGCAGTGCTAGAGATCCGGGAGACAGGGGTAGAACTGAAGCTTTCTTT.

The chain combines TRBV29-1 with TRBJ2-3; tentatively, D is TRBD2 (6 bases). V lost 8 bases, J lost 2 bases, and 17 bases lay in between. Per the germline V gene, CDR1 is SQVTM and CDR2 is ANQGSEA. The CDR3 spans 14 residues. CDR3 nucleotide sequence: TGCAGCTTCTGGGGCGGGACCTCCACAGATACGCAGTATTTT. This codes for CSFWGGTSTDTQYF.

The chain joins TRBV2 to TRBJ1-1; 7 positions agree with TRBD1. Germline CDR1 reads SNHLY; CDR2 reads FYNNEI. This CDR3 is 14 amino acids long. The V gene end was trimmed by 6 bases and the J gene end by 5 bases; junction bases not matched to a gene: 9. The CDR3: CASSLTGRTTEAFF. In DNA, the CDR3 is TGTGCCAGCAGCTTGACAGGGCGCACGACTGAAGCTTTCTTT.